This paragraph reports one T cell receptor (beta chain). The sample belongs to a study of T cell repertoires in cytomegalovirus infection. This CDR3 spans 13 amino acids. V dropped 6 bases and J dropped 4 bases, with 13 bases sitting between them. CDR1 is SQVTM and CDR2 is ANQGSEA in the germline V gene. Each CDR3 protein is one row after TCRdb ran MiXCR on the reads. The repertoire holds about 260,000 distinct CDR3 sequences, with around 15% as singletons. The TCR was taken from a human donor in good health (CMV status not recorded). Some clones in this sample may be carry-over from other donors' samples. The sample was PBMCs. The V call is TRBV29-1, the J call TRBJ2-1; D remains unclear. CDR3 sequence: CSVTGFVYNEQFF. DNA of the CDR3: TGCAGCGTGACCGGGTTTGTTTACAATGAGCAGTTCTTC.